The 8 T cell receptor beta chains below all came from one sample that was sequenced in a study of blood T cell repertoires in COVID-19. Libraries were prepared by immunoSEQ multiplex PCR; TCRdb keeps only in-frame clonotypes and omits some of them. The top ten hold 40% to 45% of the sample, which has some 70,000 clones, 75% to 85% seen once. The sequenced sample consisted of peripheral blood. The receptors were sampled from an elderly man with acute or convalescent COVID-19.

This clone has a handful of counts. The chain recombines TRBV20-1 with TRBJ2-6; no definite D call. The CDR3 has 14 amino acids. Germline V gene sequence: CDR1 DFQATT, CDR2 SNEGSKA (reference sequence). Trimming pared 3 bases from V and 0 bases from J, leaving 6 bases between. CDR3 DNA: TGCAGTGCTAGTGAGAGCTCTGGGGCCAACGTCCTGACTTTC. Its protein product is CSASESSGANVLTF.

This chain links TRBV10-3 with TRBJ2-7, with TRBD1 matching over 11 bases. The J segment lost 3 bases and the V segment lost 6 bases, leaving 4 bases of the junction unmatched. The CDR3 is made up of 14 amino acids. CDR1 is ENHRY, CDR2 SYGVKD, per germline. The CDR3 coding sequence is TGTGCCATCAGGACCGGGACAGGGGGCTACGAGCAGTACTTC. This encodes CAIRTGTGGYEQYF.

The genes are TRBV28 and TRBJ1-2, with TRBD1 identical over 10 bases. Germline CDR1 MDHEN, CDR2 SYDVKM. V dropped 5 bases and J dropped 4; count of bases not matched to a gene: 7. This CDR3 contains 15 residues. This CDR3 reads CASSGSGTGVYGYTF. In DNA, the CDR3 is TGTGCCAGCAGTGGCTCCGGGACAGGGGTCTATGGCTACACCTTC.

The sample holds one count of this clone. The chain employs TRBV19 and TRBJ1-1; D unclear. Trimming removed 0 bases from V and 8 bases from J, with 13 bases in between. The CDR3 is made up of 14 amino acids. Germline values: CDR1 LNHDA, CDR2 SQIVND (reference sequence). The CDR3 is CASSIDLLSQEAFF. In DNA, the CDR3 is TGTGCCAGTAGTATAGATCTCCTTTCTCAGGAAGCTTTCTTT.

CDR3 protein: CSASQNIQYF. For the CDR3, the DNA is TGCAGTGCTAGTCAGAATATTCAGTACTTC. The chain uses TRBV20-1 and TRBJ2-4; D not resolved. The germline V gene has CDR1 DFQATT and CDR2 SNEGSKA (reference sequence). The CDR3 consists of 10 residues. V shed 3 bases and J shed 10 bases, with 7 bases lying between them.

A single count supports this clone. CDR3 DNA: TGCGCCAGCAGCCAGGGACAGGGGGCGCCTACAGATACGCAGTATTTT. Amino acid sequence: CASSQGQGAPTDTQYF. The rearrangement joins TRBV5-1 to TRBJ2-3; TRBD1 agrees at 12 bases. Per the germline V gene, CDR1 is SGHRS and CDR2 is YFSETQ. The CDR3 runs to 16 residues. V trimming: 4 bases; J trimming: 3 bases; junction bases outside the gene matches: 6.

The rearrangement uses TRBV21-1 and TRBJ2-7; the table's D gene call, TRBD1, was not cross checked with the DNA. TRBV21-1 is given as a pseudogene. The CDR3 sequence is 17 residues long. Here the CDR3 reads CASPEKGAGPNAYEQYF. CDR3 sequence (DNA): TGTGCCAGCCCCGAAAAGGGCGCAGGGCCAAACGCCTACGAGCAGTACTTC.

This chain uses TRBV11-1 with TRBJ1-1; TRBD1 aligns across 8 bases. The germline CDR1 and CDR2 sequences are SGHAT and FQDESV (reference sequence). The trim removed 5 bases at V and 7 bases at J, leaving 12 bases unmatched. The length of the CDR3 is 15 residues. CDR3 amino acids: CASSPKDRAAYEAFF. DNA for the CDR3: TGTGCCAGCAGCCCCAAGGACAGGGCCGCCTATGAAGCTTTCTTT.